A selection of T cell receptor beta chains follows, all from one sample in a study of T-cell reconstitution after alpha-beta-depleted transplantation in children. One entry per CDR3 protein results from TCRdb running MiXCR on the PCR reads. The profile covers 150,000 to 200,000 distinct CDR3 sequences, with about 6.8% appearing a single time and roughly 3% taken by the ten largest. The sequencing used PBMCs from the stem cell graft donor, collected from the stem cell graft. The source is a human donor who donated a stem cell graft to a child with Wiskott-Aldrich syndrome. Each CDR3 is given with its conserved first and last residue. Fields, in order: clone size, D gene, J gene, V gene, CDR3 protein, CDR3 DNA. The D gene is left open where the match is weak. The size field is filled for only some rows; it gives once, few, many or a size class.

>many|NA|TRBJ1-1|TRBV25-1
CASSPGEWGTEAFF
TGTGCCAGCAGTCCTGGGGAATGGGGCACTGAAGCTTTCTTT
>many|NA|TRBJ2-7|TRBV7-2
CASSLTTGPSYEQYF
TGTGCCAGCAGCTTAACAACAGGCCCTTCCTACGAGCAGTACTTC
>many|NA|TRBJ1-4|TRBV5-1
CASSLDGNEKLFF
TGCGCCAGCAGCTTGGACGGGAATGAAAAACTGTTTTTT
>many|TRBD2|TRBJ2-5|TRBV27
CASSSLRLAGGQETQYF
TGTGCCAGCAGTTCCCTCCGACTCGCGGGGGGGCAAGAGACCCAGTACTTC
>many|TRBD1|TRBJ1-5|TRBV12-3/TRBV12-4
CASSTGAPSNQPQHF
TGTGCCAGCAGCACAGGGGCTCCTAGCAATCAGCCCCAGCATTTT
>many|NA|TRBJ2-3|TRBV28
CASSLQQYTQYF
TGTGCCAGCAGTTTACAGCAGTATACGCAGTATTTT
>many|NA|TRBJ2-6|TRBV10-3
CAISASTGTGANVLTF
TGTGCCATCAGTGCCTCTACAGGGACTGGGGCCAACGTCCTGACTTTC
>many|TRBD2|TRBJ2-3|TRBV30
CAWRGTGGSQYF
TGTGCCTGGAGGGGGACGGGGGGATCGCAGTATTTT
>many|NA|TRBJ1-2|TRBV12-3/TRBV12-4
CASSPLAYGYTF
TGTGCCAGCAGTCCCCTGGCCTATGGCTACACCTTC
>many|TRBD1|TRBJ2-6|TRBV29-1
CSDPGQGAQTGANVLTF
TGCAGCGATCCGGGACAGGGGGCGCAAACTGGGGCCAACGTCCTGACTTTC
>many|TRBD1|TRBJ2-7|TRBV27
CASSFYAGTVPYEQYF
TGTGCCAGCAGTTTCTATGCCGGGACAGTACCCTACGAGCAGTACTTC
>many|TRBD1|TRBJ2-2|TRBV5-1
CASSWGTGNTGELFF
TGCGCCAGCAGCTGGGGGACAGGGAACACCGGGGAGCTGTTTTTT
>NA|NA|TRBJ2-3|TRBV12-3/TRBV12-4
CASSLSGRATDTQYF
TGTGCCAGCAGTTTAAGTGGTCGTGCGACAGATACGCAGTATTTT
>many|NA|TRBJ1-3|TRBV6-6
CASKAAGNTIYF
TGTGCCAGCAAGGCAGCTGGAAACACCATATATTTT
>many|NA|TRBJ2-7|TRBV27
CASSHYKGYEQYF
TGTGCCAGCAGTCATTACAAGGGTTACGAGCAGTACTTC
>many|NA|TRBJ1-2|TRBV7-9
CASSLVSGTANYGYTF
TGTGCCAGCAGCTTAGTTTCTGGGACGGCTAACTATGGCTACACCTTC
>many|NA|TRBJ2-2|TRBV12-3/TRBV12-4
CASSLPRQGHGELFF
TGTGCCAGCAGTTTACCGCGCCAAGGTCACGGGGAGCTGTTTTTT
>many|NA|TRBJ2-7|TRBV29-1
CSATELGEHEQYF
TGCAGCGCTACCGAGTTAGGGGAGCACGAGCAGTACTTC
>many|TRBD1|TRBJ2-7|TRBV13
CASSLGTGQVYEQYF
TGTGCCAGCAGCTTGGGGACAGGACAGGTCTACGAGCAGTACTTC
>few|TRBD2|TRBJ2-1|TRBV5-4
CASYAGGPFSYNEQFF
TGTGCCAGCTACGCGGGAGGGCCGTTTTCCTACAATGAGCAGTTCTTC
>many|NA|TRBJ2-7|TRBV11-2
CASSLLTVSHEQYF
TGTGCCAGCAGCTTACTCACGGTATCTCACGAGCAGTACTTC